One T cell receptor (beta chain) is described in this entry. Assay used: immunoSEQ multiplex PCR; TCRdb lists only in-frame clones, some missing. The profile shows about 120,000 clones, approximately 82% of them singletons. The data derive from a study of blood T cell repertoires in COVID-19. CDR1 is MDHEN and CDR2 is SYDVKM in the germline V gene. The length of the CDR3 is 12 residues. The V gene lost 2 bases and the J gene lost 14 bases, with 15 bases spanning the gap. This sequence was found in a woman aged 45-59 years with acute or convalescent COVID-19. V usage is TRBV28 and J usage is TRBJ1-1, with TRBD1 as a possible D gene (5 bases). The sequencing sample was made of peripheral blood. CDR3: CASSLAGFGGFF. DNA for the CDR3: TGTGCCAGCAGTTTAGCAGGGTTCGGGGGATTCTTT.